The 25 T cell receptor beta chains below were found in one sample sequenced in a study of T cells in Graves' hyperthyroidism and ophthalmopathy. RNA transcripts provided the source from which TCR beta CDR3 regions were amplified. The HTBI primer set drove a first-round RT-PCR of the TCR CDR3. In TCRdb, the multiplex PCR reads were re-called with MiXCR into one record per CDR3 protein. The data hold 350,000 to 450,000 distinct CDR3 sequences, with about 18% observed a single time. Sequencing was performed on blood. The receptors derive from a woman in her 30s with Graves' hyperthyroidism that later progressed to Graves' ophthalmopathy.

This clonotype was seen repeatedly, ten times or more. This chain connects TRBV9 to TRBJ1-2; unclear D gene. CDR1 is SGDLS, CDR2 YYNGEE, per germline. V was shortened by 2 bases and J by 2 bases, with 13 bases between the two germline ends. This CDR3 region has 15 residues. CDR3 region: CASSVSFGANYGYTF. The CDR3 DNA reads TGTGCCAGCAGCGTGTCTTTCGGAGCAAACTATGGCTACACCTTC. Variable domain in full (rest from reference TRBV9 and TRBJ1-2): DSGVTQTPKHLITATGQRVTLRCSPRSGDLSVYWYQQSLDQGLQFLIQYYNGEERAKGNILERFSAQQFPDLHSELNLSSLELGDSALYFCASSVSFGANYGYTFGSGTRLTVV.

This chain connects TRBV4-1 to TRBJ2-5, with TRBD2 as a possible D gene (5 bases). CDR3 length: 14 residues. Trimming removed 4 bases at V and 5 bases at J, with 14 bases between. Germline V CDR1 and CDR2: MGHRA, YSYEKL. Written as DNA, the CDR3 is TGCGCCAGCAGCCCCACTAGGTCGGGCGAGACCCAGTACTTC. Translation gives CASSPTRSGETQYF.

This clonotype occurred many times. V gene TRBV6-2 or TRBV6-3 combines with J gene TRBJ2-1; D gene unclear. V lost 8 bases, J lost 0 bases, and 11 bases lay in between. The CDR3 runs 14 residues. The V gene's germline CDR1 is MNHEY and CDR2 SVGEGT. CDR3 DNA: TGTGCCAGCGAGGTCCCCAACTCCTACAATGAGCAGTTCTTC. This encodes CASEVPNSYNEQFF.

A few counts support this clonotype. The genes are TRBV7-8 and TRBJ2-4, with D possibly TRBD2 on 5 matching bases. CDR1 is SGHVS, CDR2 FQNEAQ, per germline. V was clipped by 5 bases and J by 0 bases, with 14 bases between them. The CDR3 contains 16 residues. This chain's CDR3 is CASSPHRGLAKNIQYF. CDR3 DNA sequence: TGTGCCAGCAGCCCCCATCGAGGGCTAGCCAAAAACATTCAGTACTTC.

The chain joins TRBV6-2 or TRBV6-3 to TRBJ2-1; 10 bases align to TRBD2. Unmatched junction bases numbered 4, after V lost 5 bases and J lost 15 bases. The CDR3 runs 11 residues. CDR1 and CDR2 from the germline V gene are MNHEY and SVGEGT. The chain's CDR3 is CASSSGRAMFF. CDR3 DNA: TGTGCCAGCAGTAGCGGGAGGGCCATGTTCTTC.

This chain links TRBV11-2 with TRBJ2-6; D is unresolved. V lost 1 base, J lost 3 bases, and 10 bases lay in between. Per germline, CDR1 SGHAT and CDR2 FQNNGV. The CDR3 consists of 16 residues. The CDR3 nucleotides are TGTGCCAGCAGCTTAGGGGCTGGGTTTGGGGCCAACGTCCTGACTTTC. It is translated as CASSLGAGFGANVLTF.

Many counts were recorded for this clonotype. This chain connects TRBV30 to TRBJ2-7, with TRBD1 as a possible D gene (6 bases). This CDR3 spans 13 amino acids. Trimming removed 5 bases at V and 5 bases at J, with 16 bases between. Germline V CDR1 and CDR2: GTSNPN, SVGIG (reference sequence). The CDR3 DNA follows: TGTGCCTGGTCGGCAGGGGTCGAAGACGAGCAGTACTTC. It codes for CAWSAGVEDEQYF.

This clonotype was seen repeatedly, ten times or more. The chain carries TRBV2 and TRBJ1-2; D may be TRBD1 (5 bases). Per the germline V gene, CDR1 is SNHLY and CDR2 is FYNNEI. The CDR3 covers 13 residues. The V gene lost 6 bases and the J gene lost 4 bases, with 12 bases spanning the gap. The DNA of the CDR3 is TGTGCCAGCAGGACAACCGGGGGCTATGGCTACACCTTC. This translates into CASRTTGGYGYTF.

The CDR3 loop reads CSVAWAAKDEQFF. The CDR3 nucleotides are TGCAGCGTTGCGTGGGCCGCAAAGGATGAGCAGTTCTTC. The chain has TRBV29-1 and TRBJ2-1; D gene uncertain. V was trimmed by 4 bases and J by 8 bases, leaving 15 bases between them. Germline values: CDR1 SQVTM, CDR2 ANQGSEA. The CDR3 totals 13 residues.

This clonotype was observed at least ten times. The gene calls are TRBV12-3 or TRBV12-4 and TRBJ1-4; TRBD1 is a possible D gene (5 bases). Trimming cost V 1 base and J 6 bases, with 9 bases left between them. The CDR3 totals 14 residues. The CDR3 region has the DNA TGTGCCAGCAGTTTAGGAGGGGCACATGAAAAACTGTTTTTT. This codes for CASSLGGAHEKLFF.

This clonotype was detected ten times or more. CDR3 coding DNA: TGTGCCAGCAGGGGGGCGGGCCACGAACACTACAATGAGCAGTTCTTC. This gives the protein CASRGAGHEHYNEQFF. The chain combines TRBV7-8 with TRBJ2-1; D might be TRBD1 (6 bases). Trimming took 6 bases from V and 3 from J, leaving 18 bases between them. The CDR3 runs 16 residues. CDR1 and CDR2 (germline): SGHVS, FQNEAQ.

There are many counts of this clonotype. Written as DNA, the CDR3 is TGTGCCAGCAGTTTGGGCAGGGGGATCTATCAGCCCCAGCATTTT. Its protein product is CASSLGRGIYQPQHF. The chain links TRBV12-3 or TRBV12-4 to TRBJ1-5; 7 bases are a match to TRBD1. Trimming at V came to 3 bases and at J to 5 bases, leaving 7 bases not matched to a gene. The CDR3 covers 15 residues.

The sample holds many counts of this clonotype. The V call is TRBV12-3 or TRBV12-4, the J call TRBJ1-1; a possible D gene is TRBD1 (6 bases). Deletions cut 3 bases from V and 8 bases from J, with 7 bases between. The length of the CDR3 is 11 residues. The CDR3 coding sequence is TGTGCCAGCAGTTTGGACAGAGAAGCTTTCTTT. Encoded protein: CASSLDREAFF.

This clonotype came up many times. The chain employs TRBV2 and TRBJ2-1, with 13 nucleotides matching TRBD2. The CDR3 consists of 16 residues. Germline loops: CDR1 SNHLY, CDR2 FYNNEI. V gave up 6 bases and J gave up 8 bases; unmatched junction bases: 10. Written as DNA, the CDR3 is TGTGCCAGCAGGGAACTAGCGGGGGGGCGGGACGATGAGCAGTTCTTC. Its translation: CASRELAGGRDDEQFF. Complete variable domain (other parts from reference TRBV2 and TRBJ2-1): EPEVTQTPSHQVTQMGQEVILRCVPISNHLYFYWYRQILGQKVEFLVSFYNNEISEKSEIFDDQFSVERPDGSNFTLKIRSTKLEDSAMYFCASRELAGGRDDEQFFGPGTRLTVL.

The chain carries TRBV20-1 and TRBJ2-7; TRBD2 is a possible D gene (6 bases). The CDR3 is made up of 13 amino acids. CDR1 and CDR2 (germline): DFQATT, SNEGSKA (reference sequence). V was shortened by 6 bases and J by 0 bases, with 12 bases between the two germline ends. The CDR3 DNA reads TGCAGTGCCACAAGGGAGGTCTCCTACGAGCAGTACTTC. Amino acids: CSATREVSYEQYF.

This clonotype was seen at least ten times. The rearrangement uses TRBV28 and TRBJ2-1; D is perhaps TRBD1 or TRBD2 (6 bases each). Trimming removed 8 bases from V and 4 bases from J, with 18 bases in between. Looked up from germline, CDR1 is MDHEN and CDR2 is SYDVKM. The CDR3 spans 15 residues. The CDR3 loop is CASLGIGGQYNEQFF. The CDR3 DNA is TGTGCCAGCCTAGGAATCGGGGGCCAATACAATGAGCAGTTCTTC.

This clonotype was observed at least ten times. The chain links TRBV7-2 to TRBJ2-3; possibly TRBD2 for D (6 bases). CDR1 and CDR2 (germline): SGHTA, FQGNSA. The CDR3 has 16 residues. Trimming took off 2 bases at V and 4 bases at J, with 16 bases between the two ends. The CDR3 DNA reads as TGTGCCAGCAGCTTAACTGTTTCGGGGGTTGCAGATACGCAGTATTTT. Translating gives CASSLTVSGVADTQYF. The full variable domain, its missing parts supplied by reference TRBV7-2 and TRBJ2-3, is GAGVSQSPSNKVTEKGKDVELRCDPISGHTALYWYRQSLGQGLEFLIYFQGNSAPDKSGLPSDRFSAERTGGSVSTLTIQRTQQEDSAVYLCASSLTVSGVADTQYFGPGTRLTVL.

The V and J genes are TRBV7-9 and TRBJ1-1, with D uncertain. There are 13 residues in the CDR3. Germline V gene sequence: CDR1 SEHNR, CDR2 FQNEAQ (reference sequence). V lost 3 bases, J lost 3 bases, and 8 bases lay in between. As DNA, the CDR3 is TGTGCCAGCAGCTTGACACCTGACACTGAAGCTTTCTTT. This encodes CASSLTPDTEAFF.

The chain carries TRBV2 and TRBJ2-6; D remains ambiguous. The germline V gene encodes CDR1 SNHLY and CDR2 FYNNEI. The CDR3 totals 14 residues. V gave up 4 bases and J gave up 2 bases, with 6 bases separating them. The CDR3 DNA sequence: TGTGCCAGCAGTGGTAAGGCTGGGGCCAACGTCCTGACTTTC. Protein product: CASSGKAGANVLTF.

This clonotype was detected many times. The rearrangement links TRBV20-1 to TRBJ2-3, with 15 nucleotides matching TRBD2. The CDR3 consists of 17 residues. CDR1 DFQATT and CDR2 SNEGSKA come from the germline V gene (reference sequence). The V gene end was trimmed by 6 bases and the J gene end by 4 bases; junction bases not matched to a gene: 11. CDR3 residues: CSAAGLAGGESPDTQYF. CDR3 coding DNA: TGCAGTGCCGCGGGACTAGCGGGAGGAGAGAGCCCAGATACGCAGTATTTT.

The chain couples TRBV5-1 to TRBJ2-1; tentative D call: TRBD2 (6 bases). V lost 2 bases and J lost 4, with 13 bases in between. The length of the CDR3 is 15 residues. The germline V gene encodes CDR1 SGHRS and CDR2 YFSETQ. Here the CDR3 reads CASSFDSGAYNEQFF. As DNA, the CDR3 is TGCGCCAGCAGCTTTGATAGCGGAGCGTACAATGAGCAGTTCTTC.

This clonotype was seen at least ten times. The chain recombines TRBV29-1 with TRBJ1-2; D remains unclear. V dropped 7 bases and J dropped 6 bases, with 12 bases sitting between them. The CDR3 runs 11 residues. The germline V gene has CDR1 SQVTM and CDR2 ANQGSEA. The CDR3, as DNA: TGCAGCGGAAGACTGCTCCATGGCTACACCTTC. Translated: CSGRLLHGYTF.

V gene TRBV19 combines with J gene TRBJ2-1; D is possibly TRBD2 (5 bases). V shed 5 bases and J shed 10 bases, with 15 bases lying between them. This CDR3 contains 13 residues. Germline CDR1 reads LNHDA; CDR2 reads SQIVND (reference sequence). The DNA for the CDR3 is TGTGCCAGTAGTGTAGCGAGAACCTACGAGCAGTTCTTC. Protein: CASSVARTYEQFF.

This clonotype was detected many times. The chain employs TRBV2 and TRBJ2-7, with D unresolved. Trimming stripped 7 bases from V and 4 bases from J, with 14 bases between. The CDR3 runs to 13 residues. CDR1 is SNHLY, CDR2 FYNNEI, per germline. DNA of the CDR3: TGTGCCAGCAATGGACCCTTCTCTTACGAGCAGTACTTC. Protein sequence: CASNGPFSYEQYF.

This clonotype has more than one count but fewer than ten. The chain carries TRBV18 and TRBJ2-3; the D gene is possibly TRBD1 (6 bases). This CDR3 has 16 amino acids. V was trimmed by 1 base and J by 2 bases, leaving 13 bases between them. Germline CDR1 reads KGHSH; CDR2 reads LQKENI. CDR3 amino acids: CASSPRAQGATDTQYF. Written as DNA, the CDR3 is TGTGCCAGCTCACCACGGGCACAGGGAGCCACAGATACGCAGTATTTT. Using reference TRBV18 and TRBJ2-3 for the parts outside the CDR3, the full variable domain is NAGVMQNPRHLVRRRGQEARLRCSPMKGHSHVYWYRQLPEEGLKFMVYLQKENIIDESGMPKERFSAEFPKEGPSILRIQQVVRGDSAAYFCASSPRAQGATDTQYFGPGTRLTVL.